A selection of T cell receptor beta chains follows, all from one sample in a study of T cell responses to AZD1222 COVID-19 vaccine. Measured with immunoSEQ multiplex PCR; TCRdb has only the in-frame clones, and not every one. The sample carries about 79,000 clones, around 82% recorded once. The specimen was peripheral blood, collected on day 0 of AZD1222 vaccination. Receptors were obtained from an adult in good health. Both conserved end residues are part of each CDR3. The order of the fields is D gene, J gene, V gene, clone size, CDR3 protein, CDR3 DNA. D genes are given only for firm matches. Rows may omit the clone size; those that give it use once, few, many or a size class.

>-|TRBJ2-2|TRBV29-1|-
CSVEVERGANTGELFF
TGCAGCGTTGAAGTTGAGCGCGGAGCGAACACCGGGGAGCTGTTTTTT
>-|TRBJ1-5|TRBV4-1|-
CASSQGTQSNQPQHF
TGCGCCAGCAGCCAAGGGACACAAAGCAATCAGCCCCAGCATTTT
>-|TRBJ2-3|TRBV24-1|-
CATSDSRTGKTSTDTQYF
TGTGCCACCAGTGACTCCCGTACAGGGAAAACTAGCACAGATACGCAGTATTTT
>TRBD2|TRBJ2-2|TRBV5-4|once
CASSLPGLHTGELFF
TGTGCCAGCAGCTTACCGGGACTACACACCGGGGAGCTGTTTTTT
>-|TRBJ2-7|TRBV10-3|-
CAISAPGDDEQYF
TGTGCCATCAGTGCCCCGGGAGATGACGAGCAGTACTTC
>-|TRBJ2-7|TRBV6-1|few
CASSESSLSYEQYF
TGTGCCAGCAGTGAATCTAGTCTATCCTACGAGCAGTACTTC
>-|TRBJ2-1|TRBV3-1/TRBV3-2|-
CASSQEASKEQFF
TGTGCCAGCAGCCAAGAAGCTTCGAAGGAGCAGTTCTTC
>-|TRBJ2-3|TRBV5-4|once
CASSFPRPSGTDTQYF
TGTGCCAGCAGCTTTCCCCGCCCTAGCGGCACAGATACGCAGTATTTT
>TRBD1|TRBJ1-1|TRBV6-5|-
CASKVDRGWNTEAFF
TGTGCCAGCAAAGTAGACAGGGGATGGAACACTGAAGCTTTCTTT
>-|TRBJ1-1|TRBV27|once
CASSSSGRGTEAFF
TGTGCCAGCAGTTCGTCAGGGAGGGGCACTGAAGCTTTCTTT
>-|TRBJ2-7|TRBV4-1|-
CASSQLGGALHEQYF
TGCGCCAGCAGCCAATTAGGGGGGGCCTTACACGAGCAGTACTTC
>-|TRBJ1-2|TRBV30|-
CAWNGGGWFGYTF
TGTGCCTGGAACGGGGGGGGATGGTTTGGCTACACCTTC
>-|TRBJ1-1|TRBV20-1|-
CSARFSTEAFF
TGCAGTGCTCGGTTTTCCACTGAAGCTTTCTTT
>-|TRBJ1-4|TRBV6-5|-
CASRLDRTENEKLFF
TGTGCCAGCCGCCTCGACCGGACGGAAAATGAAAAACTGTTTTTT
>-|TRBJ1-2|TRBV12-3/TRBV12-4|-
CASSLRTAYGYTF
TGTGCCAGCAGTTTAAGAACAGCTTATGGCTACACCTTC
>-|TRBJ2-2|TRBV5-1|-
CASRSLSNTGELFF
TGCGCCAGCAGGTCGCTGTCGAACACCGGGGAGCTGTTTTTT
>-|TRBJ2-1|TRBV24-1|-
CATSQSGLNTDEQFF
TGTGCCACCAGTCAATCCGGACTGAATACCGATGAGCAGTTCTTC
>TRBD2|TRBJ2-1|TRBV2|-
CASGRDSQFYKQFF
TGTGCCAGCGGGAGGGACTCACAGTTTTATAAGCAGTTCTTC
>-|TRBJ1-2|TRBV30|-
CAWSYGGGDNYGYTF
TGTGCCTGGAGTTATGGAGGGGGAGATAACTATGGCTACACCTTC
>-|TRBJ1-2|TRBV3-1/TRBV3-2|-
CASRDYNYGYTF
TGTGCCAGCAGGGACTATAACTATGGCTACACCTTC
>TRBD1|TRBJ2-5|TRBV2|-
CASRTGGGETQYF
TGTGCCAGCAGAACAGGGGGCGGCGAGACCCAGTACTTC
>-|TRBJ1-4|TRBV4-2|-
CASSQDFVDINEKLFF
TGTGCCAGCAGCCAAGATTTCGTGGACATTAATGAAAAACTGTTTTTT
>-|TRBJ2-3|TRBV19|-
CASSIGGGTKDTQYF
TGTGCCAGTAGTATAGGGGGAGGGACAAAAGATACGCAGTATTTT
>-|TRBJ2-1|TRBV19|once
CASTPETGYNEQFF
TGTGCCAGTACCCCCGAGACCGGCTACAATGAGCAGTTCTTC
>TRBD2|TRBJ2-3|TRBV29-1|-
CSVEGGRAADTQYF
TGCAGCGTTGAAGGCGGGAGGGCCGCAGATACGCAGTATTTT
>-|TRBJ2-5|TRBV18|-
CASSTFLEETQYF
TGTGCCAGCTCCACCTTTTTGGAGGAGACCCAGTACTTC
>TRBD1|TRBJ2-5|TRBV28|-
CASSFPPAGGLETQYF
TGTGCCAGCAGTTTCCCCCCGGCAGGGGGCTTAGAGACCCAGTACTTC
>-|TRBJ2-5|TRBV12-3/TRBV12-4|-
CASSLDFLGTQYF
TGTGCCAGCAGTTTAGACTTCTTGGGGACCCAGTACTTC
>-|TRBJ2-5|TRBV3-1/TRBV3-2|-
CASSQVANSLQETQYF
TGTGCCAGCAGCCAAGTTGCGAACAGTTTACAAGAGACCCAGTACTTC
>-|TRBJ1-6|TRBV6-2/TRBV6-3|-
CASSTMTDSPLHF
TGTGCCAGCAGCACTATGACCGATTCACCCCTCCACTTT
>TRBD1|TRBJ2-5|TRBV11-3|few
CASSSTGDWEETQYF
TGTGCCAGCAGCTCGACAGGGGATTGGGAAGAGACCCAGTACTTC
>-|TRBJ2-2|TRBV12-3/TRBV12-4|-
CASSLGTSGELFF
TGTGCCAGCAGTTTGGGGACTTCTGGGGAGCTGTTTTTT
>-|TRBJ2-3|TRBV9|-
CASRRGSGSGTQYF
TGTGCCAGCAGGAGGGGCTCAGGGTCTGGTACGCAGTATTTT
>-|TRBJ1-6|TRBV28|-
CASSLSQNNSPLHF
TGTGCCAGCAGTTTAAGTCAGAATAATTCACCCCTCCACTTT
>TRBD2|TRBJ2-3|TRBV5-1|-
CASSLDSGFTDTQYF
TGCGCCAGCAGCCTGGATAGCGGGTTCACAGATACGCAGTATTTT
>-|TRBJ1-1|TRBV19|once
CASSDRVSNTEAFF
TGTGCCAGTAGTGACCGAGTTTCGAACACTGAAGCTTTCTTT
>TRBD2|TRBJ2-7|TRBV30|-
CAWSWGGIGEYEQYF
TGTGCCTGGAGTTGGGGGGGGATAGGCGAATACGAGCAGTACTTC
>-|TRBJ2-1|TRBV6-5|-
CATTKGGSNEQFF
TGTGCCACTACTAAGGGGGGGAGCAATGAGCAGTTCTTC
>-|TRBJ1-1|TRBV19|-
CASSTGTNTEAFF
TGTGCCAGTAGTACCGGGACGAACACTGAAGCTTTCTTT
>TRBD1|TRBJ1-5|TRBV19|-
CASSSGTGDGNQPQHF
TGTGCCAGTAGTTCCGGGACAGGGGATGGCAATCAGCCCCAGCATTTT
>-|TRBJ2-1|TRBV7-9|few
CASSQGHEQFF
TGTGCCAGCAGCCAGGGACATGAGCAGTTCTTC
>-|TRBJ2-7|TRBV2|-
CASSVGPIYEQYF
TGTGCCAGCAGTGTGGGTCCGATCTACGAGCAGTACTTC
>-|TRBJ2-2|TRBV10-1|-
CASSEPTGELFF
TGCGCCAGCAGTGAACCCACCGGGGAGCTGTTTTTT
>TRBD1|TRBJ1-1|TRBV19|-
CASSLQGIGTEAFF
TGTGCCAGTAGTTTACAGGGGATAGGGACTGAAGCTTTCTTT
>-|TRBJ1-2|TRBV6-5|-
CASSYSQPGPNYGYTF
TGTGCCAGCAGTTACTCGCAGCCGGGACCAAACTATGGCTACACCTTC
>-|TRBJ1-4|TRBV4-1|-
CASSQDRTAEKLFF
TGCGCCAGCAGCCAAGATCGAACAGCTGAAAAACTGTTTTTT
>-|TRBJ2-5|TRBV2|-
CASSDNQETQYF
TGTGCCAGCAGTGACAACCAAGAGACCCAGTACTTC
>-|TRBJ2-7|TRBV19|-
CASSIAGLSSSYEQYF
TGTGCCAGTAGTATAGCGGGACTCTCGAGCTCCTACGAGCAGTACTTC
>-|TRBJ2-1|TRBV28|-
CASSYSGNEQFF
TGTGCCAGCAGTTATTCGGGGAATGAGCAGTTCTTC
>TRBD2|TRBJ2-5|TRBV3-1/TRBV3-2|-
CASSKTSGSVQTQYF
TGTGCCAGCAGCAAGACTAGCGGGAGTGTGCAGACCCAGTACTTC
>TRBD2|TRBJ2-1|TRBV27|-
CASSLTSLLAGAWNEQFF
TGTGCCAGCAGTTTAACCTCCCTACTAGCGGGTGCTTGGAATGAGCAGTTCTTC
>TRBD1|TRBJ2-1|TRBV5-4|-
CASSLGQGAGNEQFF
TGTGCCAGCAGCTTGGGACAGGGGGCTGGTAATGAGCAGTTCTTC
>-|TRBJ1-2|TRBV15|-
CATSREDAGNYGYTF
TGTGCCACCAGCAGAGAGGATGCCGGAAACTATGGCTACACCTTC
>-|TRBJ1-1|TRBV30|-
CAWSTWNTEAFF
TGTGCCTGGTCCACATGGAACACTGAAGCTTTCTTT
>-|TRBJ1-3|TRBV9|once
CASSTSTALGGNTIYF
TGTGCCAGCAGCACCTCGACTGCCTTGGGGGGAAACACCATATATTTT
>-|TRBJ1-5|TRBV27|-
CASSLSRGYGSNQPQHF
TGTGCCAGCAGTTTATCACGGGGCTATGGGAGCAATCAGCCCCAGCATTTT
>TRBD2|TRBJ2-1|TRBV6-4|-
CASSPGTSGSNEQFF
TGTGCCAGCAGTCCCGGGACTAGCGGGTCCAATGAGCAGTTCTTC